This entry is about one T cell receptor (beta chain). The specificity of this receptor is unknown. No quality values exist for individual bases; no much larger clone is one base distant. The receptor library was made with the immunoSEQ multiplex PCR assay. For most patients, genomic DNA was isolated with the Qiagen DNeasy Blood and Tissue Kit and shipped frozen to Adaptive Biotechnologies for TCR sequencing. High-throughput TCR-beta CDR3 sequencing of genomic DNA from most patients was performed by Adaptive Biotechnologies. As for the original processing: TCR sequencing data for 15 to 20 patients were retrieved from Adaptive's ImmunoSEQ software; a few other patients were processed with MiXCR and VDJtools. To correct CD4 versus CD8 sorting errors, sequences present in both subsets at a frequency ratio below 5:1 were removed. CDR3 nucleotide sequences shared by donor and recipient were removed because the origin of these sequences could not be assigned. To count as alloreactive, a clone needed at least 2-fold expansion over unstimulated cells and a minimum CFSE-low frequency of 0.002% (template counts) or 0.001% (read counts). Clones were considered mappable if detected in sequenced pre-transplant spleen, lymph node, or MLR CFSE-low populations of the donor or recipient. The cumulative frequency of alloreactive clones was calculated as a percentage of all sequences, weighted by copy number. TCRdb took this table from immuneACCESS and kept in-frame rearrangements with V and J called. Such tables lack part of the clones; where checked against another copy, unresolved V genes explain under half of the gap, and the rest is unexplained. The V and J calls and clone size come from that table; D and trimming were worked out from the DNA. This sample lists about 66,000 clones; 90% were detected once. Approximately 1.3% of the sample belongs to the ten largest clones.

The sample's time point, from its label and the paper: cells obtained before transplantation from donor or recipient. CD3+CD4+ and CD3+CD8+ populations were FACS-sorted from unstimulated pre-transplant donor and recipient cells taken from spleen or lymph nodes. The data are from a study of graft-versus-host responses after intestinal transplantation listed by TCRdb under 2021. Concerning the study at large: The transplants that recipients received were multivisceral, liver-intestinal, or isolated intestinal. Every recipient was given anti-thymocyte globulin induction, followed by around three years of maintenance tacrolimus and steroids. After intestinal transplantation, graft-versus-host and host-versus-graft alloreactive T cell clones in the graft, circulation and bone marrow were tracked using bulk TCR-beta CDR3 sequencing. Alloreactive clones were identified by sequencing pre-transplant mixed lymphocyte reaction products and comparing these products with unstimulated pre-transplant donor and recipient T cells. A cohort of about 25 intestinal transplant recipients, including one retransplant, was enrolled, and 3 patients lacking pretransplant specimens were excluded. Donor T cell macrochimerism was defined as a peak of at least 4% donor T cells among recipient peripheral blood mononuclear cells. Samples from three later patients were sequenced in-house on an Illumina MiSeq with MiXCR processing rather than by the commercial service.

Trimming removed 6 bases from V and 0 bases from J; the gene matches leave 2 bases unexplained. CDR1 and CDR2 were assigned from the germline V gene (reference sequence) as LNHDA and SQIVND. There are 13 amino acids in the CDR3, from cysteine to phenylalanine inclusive. Only the CDR3 DNA stays, 39 bases, in frame from base 1. Summary of the overall study and its limitations: In patients with donor T cell macrochimerism, the allografts had high GvH to HvG T cell clonal ratios. The relatively low number and heterogeneity of intestinal transplant patients limited the conclusions. Peak levels of circulating GvH clones were associated with declines in HvG clones early after transplant. GvH clones were detected in recipient bone marrow, and some of these GvH clones were observed earlier in ileal mucosa or blood, consistent with an intestinal mucosal origin.

This sample comprised unstimulated CD8+ T cells sorted from spleen or lymph node cells, obtained before intestinal transplant. This clonotype originated in a human donor who received an intestinal transplant. The chain joins TRBV19 to TRBJ2-7; TRBD1 aligns with 7 central bases. The base sequence is TGTGCCAGTAGCCGGGACAGCTCCTACGAGCAGTACTTC. Translated, it gives CASSRDSSYEQYF.